This entry features one T cell receptor beta chain sequence. A read error may produce the germline difference seen at one junction end. These data belong to a study of breast tumors, draining lymph nodes, adjacent tissues. Germline V gives CDR1 LGHNA, CDR2 YNFKEQ. CDR3 size: 14 residues. Samples came from axillary lymph nodes draining the breast cancer. TCRdb redid the calling of the multiplex PCR reads with MiXCR, one entry per CDR3 protein. The table records some 200,000 distinct CDR3 sequences, 30% to 40% of them present only once. The chain combines TRBV4-2 with TRBJ1-2, with D possibly TRBD1 on 6 matching bases. The origin of this receptor is a female donor with breast cancer. Some clones in this sample may be carry-over from other donors' samples. The sequencing input was axillary lymph node tissue. The CDR3 reads CASRHYRDPYDYTF. CDR3 coding DNA: TGTGCCAGCAGACACTACAGGGATCCCTATGACTACACCTTC.